The clone carrying this T cell receptor (beta chain) came up once. Antigen: not known. The source of the sample is a study of CD8+CD57+ T cells in acquired aplastic anemia. Whole-study results and caveats: Nearly 30 was the count of CD8+ CDR3 sequences that patients shared with controls.

An expansion of CD8+CD57+ cells by flow cytometry had been shown in patients chosen for sequencing. Every patient presented with severe acquired aplastic anemia. Patients were therapy-naive when their blood was sampled. There are 12 residues in the CDR3. V shed 1 base and J shed 9 bases, with 9 bases lying between them. Germline V gene sequence: CDR1 LNHDA, CDR2 SQIVND (reference sequence). Profiles of TCR beta VDJ and CDR3 were generated from a genomic DNA template. MiXCR, run by TCRdb on the reads, gives a single entry per CDR3 protein. The sample lists about 160,000 distinct CDR3 sequences; 71% were seen once.

Source material: sorted CD4+, CD8+, or CD8+CD57+ T cells (not recorded which) from PBMCs. The rearrangement uses TRBV19 and TRBJ1-2; the D is unclear. This clonotype was sampled from a human donor with aplastic anemia. CDR3 sequence reads: CASSIATRSYTF. Here the CDR3 DNA reads TGTGCCAGTAGTATAGCAACGAGGAGCTACACCTTC.